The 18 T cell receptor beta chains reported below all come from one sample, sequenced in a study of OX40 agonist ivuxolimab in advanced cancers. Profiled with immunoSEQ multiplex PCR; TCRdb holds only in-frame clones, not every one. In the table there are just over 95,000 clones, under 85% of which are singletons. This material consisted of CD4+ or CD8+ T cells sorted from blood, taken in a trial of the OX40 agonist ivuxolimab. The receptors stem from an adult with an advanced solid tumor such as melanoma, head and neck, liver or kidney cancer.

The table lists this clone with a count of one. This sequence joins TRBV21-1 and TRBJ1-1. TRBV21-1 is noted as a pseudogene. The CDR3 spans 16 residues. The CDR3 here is CASSKEGGTRNTEAFF. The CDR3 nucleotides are TGTGCCAGCAGCAAAGAGGGCGGCACCCGGAACACTGAAGCTTTCTTT.

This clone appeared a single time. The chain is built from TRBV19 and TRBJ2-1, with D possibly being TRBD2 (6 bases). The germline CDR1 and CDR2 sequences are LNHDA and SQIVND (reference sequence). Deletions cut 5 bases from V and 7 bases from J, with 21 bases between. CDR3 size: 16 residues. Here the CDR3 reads CASSYGDSLSDNEQFF. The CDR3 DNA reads TGTGCCAGTAGTTACGGGGACTCTCTCTCGGATAATGAGCAGTTCTTC. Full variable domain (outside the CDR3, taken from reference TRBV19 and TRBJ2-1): DGGITQSPKYLFRKEGQNVTLSCEQNLNHDAMYWYRQDPGQGLRLIYYSQIVNDFQKGDIAEGYSVSREKKESFPLTVTSAQKNPTAFYLCASSYGDSLSDNEQFFGPGTRLTVL.

The CDR3 bases are TGTGCCAGCAGTTACGGCAGGGGTGACGAGCAGTACTTC. This encodes CASSYGRGDEQYF. The gene calls are TRBV6-5 and TRBJ2-7; D is possibly TRBD1 (6 bases). The CDR3 sequence is 13 residues long. V lost 2 bases and J 5 bases, leaving 10 bases between the germline ends. From germline, CDR1 is MNHEY and CDR2 SVGAGI.

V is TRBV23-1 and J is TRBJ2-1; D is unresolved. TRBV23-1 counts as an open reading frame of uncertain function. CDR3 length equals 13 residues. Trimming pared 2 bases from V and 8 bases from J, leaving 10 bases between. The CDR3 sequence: CASSQDTCHEQFF. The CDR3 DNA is TGCGCCAGCAGTCAAGACACTTGTCATGAGCAGTTCTTC.

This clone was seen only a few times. In DNA form, the CDR3 reads TGTGCCAGCAGCCCCCAGGCAGGGCGGCAAGAGACCCAGTACTTC. It codes for CASSPQAGRQETQYF. This sequence joins TRBV11-3 and TRBJ2-5, with TRBD1 as a possible D gene (5 bases). The ends were cut back, 5 bases at V and 2 bases at J, with 15 bases in the middle. Per the germline V gene, CDR1 is SGHNT and CDR2 is YENEEA. The CDR3 contains 15 residues.

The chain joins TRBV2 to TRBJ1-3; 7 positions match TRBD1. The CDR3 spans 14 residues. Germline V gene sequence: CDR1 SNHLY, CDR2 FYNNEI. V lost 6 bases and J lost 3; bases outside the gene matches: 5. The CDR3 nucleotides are TGTGCCAGCAGCATCTCAGGGGGTGGAAACACCATATATTTT. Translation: CASSISGGGNTIYF.

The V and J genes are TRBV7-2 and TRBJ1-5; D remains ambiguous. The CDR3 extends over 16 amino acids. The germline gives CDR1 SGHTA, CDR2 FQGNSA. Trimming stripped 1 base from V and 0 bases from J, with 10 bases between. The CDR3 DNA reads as TGTGCCAGCAGCTTAGTAGGGCCCCCTAGCAATCAGCCCCAGCATTTT. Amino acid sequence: CASSLVGPPSNQPQHF.

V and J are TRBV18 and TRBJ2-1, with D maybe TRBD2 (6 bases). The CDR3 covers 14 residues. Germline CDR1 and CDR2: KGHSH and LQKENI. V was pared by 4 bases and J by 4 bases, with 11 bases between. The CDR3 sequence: CASSREEGYNEQFF. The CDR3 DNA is TGTGCCAGCTCACGAGAGGAGGGGTACAATGAGCAGTTCTTC.

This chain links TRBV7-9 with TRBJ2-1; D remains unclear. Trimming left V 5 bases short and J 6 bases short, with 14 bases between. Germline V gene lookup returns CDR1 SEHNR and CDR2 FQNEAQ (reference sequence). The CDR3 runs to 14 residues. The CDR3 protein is CASSPKVVSNEQFF. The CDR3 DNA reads TGTGCCAGCAGCCCAAAGGTAGTGTCCAATGAGCAGTTCTTC.

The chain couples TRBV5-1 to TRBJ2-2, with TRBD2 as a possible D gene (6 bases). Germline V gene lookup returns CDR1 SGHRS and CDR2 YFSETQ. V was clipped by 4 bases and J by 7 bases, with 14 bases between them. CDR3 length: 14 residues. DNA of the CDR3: TGCGCCAGCAGCCCCGGACTATATCTCGGGGAGCTGTTTTTT. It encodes CASSPGLYLGELFF. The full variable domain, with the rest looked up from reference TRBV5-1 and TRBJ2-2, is KAGVTQTPRYLIKTRGQQVTLSCSPISGHRSVSWYQQTPGQGLQFLFEYFSETQRNKGNFPGRFSGRQFSNSRSEMNVSTLELGDSALYLCASSPGLYLGELFFGEGSRLTVL.

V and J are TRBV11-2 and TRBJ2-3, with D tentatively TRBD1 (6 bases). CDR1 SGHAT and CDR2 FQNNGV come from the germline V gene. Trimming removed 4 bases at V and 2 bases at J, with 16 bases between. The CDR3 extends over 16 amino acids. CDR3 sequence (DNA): TGTGCCAGCAGCTCGCCCCGGGACATATACACAGATACGCAGTATTTT. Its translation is CASSSPRDIYTDTQYF.

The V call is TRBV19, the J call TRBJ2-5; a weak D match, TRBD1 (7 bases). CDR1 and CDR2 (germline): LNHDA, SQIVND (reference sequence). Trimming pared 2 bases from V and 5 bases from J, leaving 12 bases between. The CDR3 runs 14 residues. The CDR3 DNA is TGTGCCAGTAGTATAAGCGCAGGGGGGGAGACCCAGTACTTC. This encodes CASSISAGGETQYF.

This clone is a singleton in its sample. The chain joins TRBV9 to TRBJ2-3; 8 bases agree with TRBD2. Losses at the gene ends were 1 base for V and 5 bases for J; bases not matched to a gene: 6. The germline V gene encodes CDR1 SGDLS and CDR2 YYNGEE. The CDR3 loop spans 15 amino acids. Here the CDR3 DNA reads TGTGCCAGCAGCGTAAGTAGCGGGGCAGGAGATACGCAGTATTTT. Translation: CASSVSSGAGDTQYF. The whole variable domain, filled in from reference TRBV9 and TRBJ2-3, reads DSGVTQTPKHLITATGQRVTLRCSPRSGDLSVYWYQQSLDQGLQFLIQYYNGEERAKGNILERFSAQQFPDLHSELNLSSLELGDSALYFCASSVSSGAGDTQYFGPGTRLTVL.

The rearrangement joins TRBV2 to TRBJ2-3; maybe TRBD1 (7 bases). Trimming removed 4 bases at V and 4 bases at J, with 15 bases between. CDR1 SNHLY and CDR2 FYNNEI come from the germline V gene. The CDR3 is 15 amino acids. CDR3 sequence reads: CASSVGQAGSDTQYF. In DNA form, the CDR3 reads TGTGCCAGCAGTGTTGGACAGGCGGGATCAGATACGCAGTATTTT.

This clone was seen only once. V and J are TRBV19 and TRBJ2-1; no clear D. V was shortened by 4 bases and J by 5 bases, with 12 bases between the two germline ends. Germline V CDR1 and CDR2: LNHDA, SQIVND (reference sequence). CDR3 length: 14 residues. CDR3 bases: TGTGCCAGTAGTACCAACTGGGGAAACAATGAGCAGTTCTTC. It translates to CASSTNWGNNEQFF.

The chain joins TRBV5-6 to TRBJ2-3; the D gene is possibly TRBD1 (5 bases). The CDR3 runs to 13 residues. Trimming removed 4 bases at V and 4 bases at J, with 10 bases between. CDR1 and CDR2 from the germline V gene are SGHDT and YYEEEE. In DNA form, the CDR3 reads TGTGCCAGCAGCAAAGAAGGGGCAGATACGCAGTATTTT. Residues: CASSKEGADTQYF.

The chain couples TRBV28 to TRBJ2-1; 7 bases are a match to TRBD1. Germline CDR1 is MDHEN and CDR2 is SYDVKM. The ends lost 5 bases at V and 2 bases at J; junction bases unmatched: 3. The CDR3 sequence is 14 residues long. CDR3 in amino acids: CASSPGTAYNEQFF. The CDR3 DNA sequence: TGTGCCAGCAGTCCCGGGACAGCCTACAATGAGCAGTTCTTC.

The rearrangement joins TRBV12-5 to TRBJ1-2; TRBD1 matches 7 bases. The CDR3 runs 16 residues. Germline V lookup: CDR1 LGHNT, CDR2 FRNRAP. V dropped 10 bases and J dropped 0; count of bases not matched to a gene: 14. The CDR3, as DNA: TGTGCTACCGCCCCCTTCCGGGACAGAGCTAACTATGGCTACACCTTC. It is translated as CATAPFRDRANYGYTF.